This T cell receptor (beta chain) was recovered during a study of T-cell reconstitution after alpha-beta-depleted transplantation in children. This clonotype has just a few counts. Using unique molecular identifiers, the investigators prepared the TCRbeta library. TCRdb fed the PCR reads into MiXCR, producing one record per CDR3 protein. The sample contains almost 400,000 distinct CDR3 sequences, roughly 22% of which appear only once. V gave up 5 bases and J gave up 3 bases; unmatched junction bases: 2. The CDR3 is 15 amino acids. The V call is TRBV12-3 or TRBV12-4, the J call TRBJ2-5, with 14 nucleotides matching TRBD2. The sequenced sample was PBMCs from the stem cell graft donor, obtained from the stem cell graft. The receptor comes from a human donor who donated a stem cell graft to a child with acute myeloid leukemia. In nucleotides, the CDR3 is TGTGCCAGCAGTGTGACTAGCGGGAGGGAAGAGACCCAGTACTTC. Translated: CASSVTSGREETQYF.